The TCR beta chain described here comes from a study of blood T cells in healthy people across ages. Study-level points and caveats: It was held that the diversity estimates obtained from one million T cells were underestimates. Percentage of naive T cells showed a strong correlation with TCR beta diversity. Getting older went along with TCR beta diversity per million T cells dropping roughly linearly.

About this clonotype itself: No antigen is known for it.

The extraction recovered at least 5.5 micrograms of total RNA per sample. A second PCR, run for roughly 7 to 11 cycles, used a sample-barcoded 5' primer plus a J-beta primer mix. TCRdb reanalysed the 5' RACE reads using MiXCR and keeps one entry per CDR3 protein. This sample has more than 1 million distinct CDR3 sequences; around 45% occur once, and the top ten carry about 19%. Germline values: CDR1 SGHAT, CDR2 FQDESV (reference sequence). V shed 7 bases and J shed 2 bases, with 27 bases lying between them. CDR3 length: 19 amino acids. The origin of this receptor is a woman aged 60-75 years in good health. Sequencing input: blood. The rearrangement links TRBV11-1 to TRBJ2-1; D tentatively reads TRBD1 or TRBD2 (5 bases each). DNA of the CDR3: TGTGCCAGCACCGCCGGGCGGCAGAGGGGCCTTTCGGCCTACAATGAGCAGTTCTTC. Translation: CASTAGRQRGLSAYNEQFF.